The 18 T cell receptor beta chains presented below share a single source sample, sequenced in a study of T cells expressing NK-cell markers. No DNA is given; TCRdb re-called the 5' RACE reads and lists each CDR3 protein once. The sample table includes 400,000 or so distinct CDR3 sequences. The sequenced sample consisted of blood T cells: a sorted CD56 or NKG2C T cell subset, CD4+ or CD8+ T cells, or bulk PBMC T cells (not recorded which). The receptor set was obtained from a woman between 50 and 59 years old in good health.

The chain has TRBV7-9 and TRBJ2-5; TCRdb gives TRBD2 as the D gene, but with no DNA this cannot be confirmed. This CDR3 comprises 17 residues. CDR1 is SEHNR, CDR2 FQNEAQ, per germline (reference sequence). The CDR3 loop is CASSWPVTSGMGETQYF.

The chain couples TRBV5-1 to TRBJ2-5; the TCRdb call, TRBD2, lacks DNA for checking. In germline, CDR1 is SGHRS, CDR2 YFSETQ. This CDR3 is built from 16 residues. The CDR3 reads CASSPNLGLGRETQYF.

The chain has TRBV25-1 and TRBJ2-1; TCRdb proposes TRBD2, but this gene call is untestable without DNA. CDR3 length: 14 amino acids. CDR1 and CDR2 from the germline V gene are MGHDK and SYGVNS. CDR3 loop: CATGLAGGSNEQFF.

The rearrangement uses TRBV11-2 and TRBJ2-5; the D gene TCRdb calls, TRBD1, cannot be checked with no DNA. Germline assignment: CDR1 SGHAT and CDR2 FQNNGV. The CDR3 extends over 15 amino acids. CDR3 residues: CASSPPGRGYQTQYF.

This chain links TRBV12-3 or TRBV12-4 with TRBJ2-1; as DNA is missing, the TRBD2 call by TCRdb cannot be tested. The CDR3 runs 13 residues. CDR3 amino acids: CASRGLFNGEQFF.

The V and J genes are TRBV10-2 and TRBJ2-5; TCRdb calls TRBD2, which cannot be checked without DNA. The CDR3 is 15 residues long. Germline lookup yields CDR1 WSHSY and CDR2 SAAADI. The CDR3 is CASRALAGVQETQYF.

The chain uses TRBV30 and TRBJ2-1; there is no DNA to check the TCRdb D call of TRBD1. This CDR3 comprises 16 residues. Germline values: CDR1 GTSNPN, CDR2 SVGIG (reference sequence). The CDR3 is CAWSVRLGQLVNEQFF.

This sequence joins TRBV12-3 or TRBV12-4 and TRBJ1-2. This CDR3 is 11 amino acids long. The CDR3 spells CASSLTDGYTF.

The chain combines TRBV12-3 or TRBV12-4 with TRBJ2-5. CDR3 length: 14 amino acids. The CDR3 sequence is CASSSSGSGETQYF.

This sequence joins TRBV5-1 and TRBJ1-1; TCRdb lists TRBD1, though no DNA is available to test this call. Germline CDR1 and CDR2: SGHRS and YFSETQ. CDR3 length: 13 amino acids. This CDR3 is CASSPFPFTEAFF.

This chain uses TRBV19 with TRBJ1-2; TCRdb returns TRBD1, unconfirmable since there is no DNA. There are 14 residues in the CDR3. Germline CDR1 LNHDA, CDR2 SQIVND (reference sequence). The CDR3 spells CASSIASGGRGYTF.

The chain couples TRBV11-2 to TRBJ2-6; the TRBD2 assignment by TCRdb is unverifiable without DNA. The CDR3 sequence is 18 residues long. Looked up from germline, CDR1 is SGHAT and CDR2 is FQNNGV. The CDR3 loop reads CASSSHPLAGTGANVLTF.

V and J are TRBV10-3 and TRBJ1-5. The CDR3 has 13 residues. CDR1 is ENHRY and CDR2 is SYGVKD in the germline V gene. The CDR3 protein is CAISEVLYQPQHF.

The chain recombines TRBV5-1 with TRBJ2-3; TCRdb designates TRBD2, a call that cannot be tested without DNA. The CDR3 runs 19 residues. Germline lookup yields CDR1 SGHRS and CDR2 YFSETQ. This chain's CDR3 is CASSWDARPVAGGTDTQYF.

CDR3 sequence: CSARDLRDRSSGNTIYF. The rearrangement uses TRBV20-1 and TRBJ1-3; without DNA, the TCRdb call of TRBD1 cannot be checked. The CDR3 has 17 residues. CDR1 is DFQATT and CDR2 is SNEGSKA in the germline V gene (reference sequence).

The rearrangement uses TRBV29-1 and TRBJ2-1. Per germline, CDR1 SQVTM and CDR2 ANQGSEA. The CDR3 is 16 residues long. The CDR3 reads CSVVTVDPSSYNEQFF.

The rearrangement uses TRBV9 and TRBJ2-1; TCRdb proposes TRBD1, but this gene call is untestable without DNA. The CDR3 runs to 18 residues. Germline values: CDR1 SGDLS, CDR2 YYNGEE. This CDR3 reads CASSVSTAGDHKKYEQFF.

This chain joins TRBV29-1 and TRBJ2-1; the D call from TCRdb, TRBD1, cannot be confirmed without DNA. Looked up from germline, CDR1 is SQVTM and CDR2 is ANQGSEA. The CDR3 covers 13 residues. Here the CDR3 reads CSTPRSSYNEQFF.